This T cell receptor beta chain was identified in a study of cytomegalovirus exposure and HLA in healthy donors. Study context: There were several hundred genotyped donors. Of these, about 86% fell in the genetic ancestry cluster associated with self-reported Caucasian donors.

The PCR ran on 60 Vbeta and 13 Jbeta primers. The method was immunoSEQ multiplex PCR; TCRdb's version includes in-frame clones alone and lacks a portion of them. In the table there are roughly 130,000 clones, 80% to 85% of which are singletons. This CDR3 is built from 16 residues. Germline CDR1 reads SGHRS; CDR2 reads YFSETQ. V lost 2 bases and J 0 bases, leaving 12 bases between the germline ends. Study-wide results and limits: The study recorded 150 to 200 TCR beta chains that were cytomegalovirus-associated. Common viral pathogens were later found to be apparently linked to several of the most significant clusters.

In its sample, this clone was seen once. What it recognizes is unknown. The chain joins TRBV5-1 to TRBJ1-3; D is unresolved. The receptor comes from a human donor in good health. Sequencing used PBMCs. CDR3 sequence: CASSFKAGNSGNTIYF. The CDR3 region has the DNA TGCGCCAGCAGCTTCAAAGCGGGAAACTCTGGAAACACCATATATTTT.